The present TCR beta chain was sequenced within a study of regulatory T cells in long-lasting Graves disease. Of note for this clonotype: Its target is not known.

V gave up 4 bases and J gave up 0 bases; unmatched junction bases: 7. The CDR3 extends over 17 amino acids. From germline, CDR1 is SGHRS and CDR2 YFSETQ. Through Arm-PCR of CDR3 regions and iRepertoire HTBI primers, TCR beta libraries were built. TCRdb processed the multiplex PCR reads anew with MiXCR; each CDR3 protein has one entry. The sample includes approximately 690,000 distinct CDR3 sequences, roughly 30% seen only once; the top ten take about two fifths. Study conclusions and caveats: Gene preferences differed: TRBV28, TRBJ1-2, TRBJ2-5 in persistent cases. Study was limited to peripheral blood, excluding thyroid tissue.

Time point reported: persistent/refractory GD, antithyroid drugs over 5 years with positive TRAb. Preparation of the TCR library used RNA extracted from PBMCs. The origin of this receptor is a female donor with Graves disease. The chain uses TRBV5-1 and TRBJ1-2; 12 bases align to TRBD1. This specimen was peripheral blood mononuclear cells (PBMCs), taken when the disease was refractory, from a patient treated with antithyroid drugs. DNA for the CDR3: TGCGCCAGCAGCAACCGGGACAGGGGGCTAGCTAACTATGGCTACACCTTC. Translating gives CASSNRDRGLANYGYTF.